This is a list of T cell receptor beta chains from one sample in a study of STAT5B mutations in CD4+ large granular lymphocyte leukemia. Here immunoSEQ multiplex PCR was the method, and the copy in TCRdb shows in-frame clones only, minus some. The sample has tens of thousands of clones; approximately 70% are singletons. Material: CD4+ T cells from blood buffy coats. Receptor source: a human donor in good health. CDR3s include the opening cysteine and the closing phenylalanine or tryptophan. The order of the fields is J gene, clone size, V gene, D gene, CDR3 DNA, CDR3 protein. D genes are given only for firm matches. A clone size is listed for some rows: how often the clone was seen (once, few, many), or a class if it is expanded.

J: TRBJ2-1; size: -; V: TRBV5-1; D: -; DNA: TGCGCCAGCAGCTGGGGCAATGAGCAGTTCTTC; CDR3: CASSWGNEQFF
J: TRBJ2-7; size: -; V: TRBV5-1; D: TRBD1; DNA: TGCGCCAGCAGCTCGGGACAGTCGACCTACGAGCAGTACTTC; CDR3: CASSSGQSTYEQYF
J: TRBJ1-3; size: -; V: TRBV25-1; D: -; DNA: TGTGCCAGCAGTTCTGCCCGCTCTGGAAACACCATATATTTT; CDR3: CASSSARSGNTIYF
J: TRBJ2-5; size: -; V: TRBV11-2; D: -; DNA: TGTGCCAGCACCACTGCAGGGTCAGAGACCCAGTACTTC; CDR3: CASTTAGSETQYF
J: TRBJ1-1; size: few; V: TRBV5-6; D: -; DNA: TGTGCCAGCAGCTTGTCCCCCAGGGCCACTGAAGCTTTCTTT; CDR3: CASSLSPRATEAFF
J: TRBJ2-1; size: few; V: TRBV10-3; D: -; DNA: TGTGCCATCAGTGAGTCGAGGGGACAGCAGTTCTTC; CDR3: CAISESRGQQFF
J: TRBJ1-2; size: -; V: TRBV27; D: TRBD1; DNA: TGTGCCAGCAGTTTAGGGACACAGGGGCGGAATGGCTACACCTTC; CDR3: CASSLGTQGRNGYTF
J: TRBJ2-5; size: -; V: TRBV6-1; D: -; DNA: TGTGCCAGCGGACGGAGCCCACAGGCCTCGGAGACCCAGTACTTC; CDR3: CASGRSPQASETQYF
J: TRBJ2-7; size: once; V: TRBV7-9; D: -; DNA: TGTGCCAGCAGCCCCCCGCGAACACCGAGAGACGAGCAGTACTTC; CDR3: CASSPPRTPRDEQYF
J: TRBJ1-3; size: -; V: TRBV5-1; D: -; DNA: TGCGCCAGCAGCTTGGGCGGACAGTACTCTGGAAACACCATATATTTT; CDR3: CASSLGGQYSGNTIYF
J: TRBJ1-6; size: few; V: TRBV25-1; D: TRBD1; DNA: TGTGCCAGCAGTGAAGCCGGAGTTGGACAGGGGAATTCACCCCTCCACTTT; CDR3: CASSEAGVGQGNSPLHF
J: TRBJ1-2; size: -; V: TRBV6-6; D: -; DNA: TGTGCCAGCACCACTGGGGATAACTATGGCTACACCTTC; CDR3: CASTTGDNYGYTF
J: TRBJ1-2; size: -; V: TRBV7-2; D: -; DNA: TGTGCCAGCAGCTTAGCTCAGGATCGTGGCTACACCTTC; CDR3: CASSLAQDRGYTF
J: TRBJ2-2; size: -; V: TRBV19; D: -; DNA: TGTGCCAGTAGTATGAGGACCACCACCGGGGAGCTGTTTTTT; CDR3: CASSMRTTTGELFF
J: TRBJ1-6; size: -; V: TRBV13; D: TRBD1; DNA: TGTGCCAGCAGCCCGGCCGACAGGGACAATTCACCCCTCCACTTT; CDR3: CASSPADRDNSPLHF
J: TRBJ2-5; size: -; V: TRBV5-1; D: TRBD1; DNA: TGCGCCAGCAGCGCCAGGGGGCAAGAGACCCAGTACTTC; CDR3: CASSARGQETQYF